These 21 T cell receptor beta chains share one sample of origin, sequenced in a study of blood T cell repertoires in COVID-19. Method: immunoSEQ multiplex PCR; TCRdb's copy keeps in-frame clones and lacks some. This table has about 140,000 clones, around 82% appearing once. Sequencing was done on a sample of PBMCs or T cells enriched from blood (not recorded which). All receptors derive from a man aged 40-50 years with acute COVID-19.

V usage is TRBV11-2 and J usage is TRBJ2-1; 8 nucleotides match TRBD1. J lost 12 bases, V lost 3 bases, and 13 bases had no gene match. The CDR3 loop spans 15 amino acids. Germline loops: CDR1 SGHAT, CDR2 FQNNGV. CDR3 loop: CASSFSPGQGIGQFF. CDR3 nucleotides: TGTGCCAGCAGCTTCTCACCCGGACAGGGTATAGGGCAGTTCTTC. Together with reference TRBV11-2 and TRBJ2-1, the CDR3 gives the full variable domain: EAGVAQSPRYKIIEKRQSVAFWCNPISGHATLYWYQQILGQGPKLLIQFQNNGVVDDSQLPKDRFSAERLKGVDSTLKIQPAKLEDSAVYLCASSFSPGQGIGQFFGPGTRLTVL.

This clone showed up just once. The chain combines TRBV5-5 with TRBJ2-7, with 12 positions matching TRBD1. Germline CDR1 SGHKS, CDR2 YYEKEE (reference sequence). Unmatched junction bases numbered 9, after V lost 4 bases and J lost 4 bases. This CDR3 contains 16 residues. The CDR3 is CASSPVGQGAKYEQYF. For the CDR3, the DNA is TGTGCCAGCAGCCCGGTGGGACAGGGGGCTAAGTACGAGCAGTACTTC.

The rearrangement links TRBV5-1 to TRBJ1-6; 8 positions agree with TRBD1. The V gene's germline CDR1 is SGHRS and CDR2 YFSETQ. The CDR3 extends over 16 amino acids. V trimming: 1 base; J trimming: 6 bases; junction bases outside the gene matches: 6. CDR3 nucleotides: TGCGCCAGCAGCTTGACCGGGACAGGAGTTAATTCACCCCTCCACTTT. Its protein product is CASSLTGTGVNSPLHF.

The chain links TRBV18 to TRBJ2-1, with D possibly TRBD2 on 6 matching bases. Trimming left V 3 bases short and J 7 bases short, with 16 bases between. CDR3 size: 15 residues. CDR1 and CDR2 (germline): KGHSH, LQKENI. The CDR3 DNA reads TGTGCCAGCTCACCCCGGGGGACCCCAAGGAATGAGCAGTTCTTC. This encodes CASSPRGTPRNEQFF.

This chain connects TRBV28 to TRBJ2-7; 12 bases line up with TRBD2. Germline assignment: CDR1 MDHEN and CDR2 SYDVKM. V lost 5 bases, J lost 5 bases, and 7 bases stayed unmatched. There are 15 residues in the CDR3. In nucleotides, the CDR3 is TGTGCCAGCAGTGCTACTAGCGGGGGGCGAGACGAGCAGTACTTC. This codes for CASSATSGGRDEQYF.

The chain has TRBV3-1 (or the pseudogene TRBV3-2) and TRBJ1-6, with a possible D match to TRBD1 (5 bases). V gave up 1 base and J gave up 10 bases, with 11 bases separating them. The V gene's germline CDR1 is LGHDT and CDR2 YNNKEL (reference sequence). This CDR3 contains 14 residues. The CDR3 loop reads CASSQGGGKSPLHF. As DNA, the CDR3 is TGTGCCAGCAGCCAAGGGGGGGGAAAGTCACCCCTCCACTTT.

The V call is TRBV7-6, the J call TRBJ2-1; D perhaps matches TRBD2 (7 bases). This CDR3 is 16 amino acids long. Trimming left V 1 base short and J 2 bases short, with 12 bases between. Per the germline V gene, CDR1 is SGHVS and CDR2 is FNYEAQ. CDR3 sequence (DNA): TGTGCCAGCAGCTTAGTAGGGGGGGACGCCTACAATGAGCAGTTCTTC. Protein sequence: CASSLVGGDAYNEQFF.

The V gene is TRBV3-1 (or the pseudogene TRBV3-2), the J gene TRBJ2-1; TRBD2 matches 9 bases. The CDR3 sequence is 17 residues long. The junction had 9 bases not matched to a gene; V was cut back by 0 bases and J by 6 bases. From germline, CDR1 is LGHDT and CDR2 YNNKEL (reference sequence). The CDR3 reads CASSQEERGGAGNEQFF. CDR3 sequence (DNA): TGTGCCAGCAGCCAAGAGGAGCGCGGGGGGGCCGGCAATGAGCAGTTCTTC.

The J gene is TRBJ1-2, the V gene TRBV24-1; TRBD1 matches 10 bases. The CDR3 is 13 amino acids. Losses at the gene ends were 3 bases for V and 8 bases for J; bases not matched to a gene: 2. Looked up from germline, CDR1 is KGHDR and CDR2 is SFDVKD. The CDR3 DNA sequence: TGTGCCACCAGTGATCGGGACAGGGGAGGCTACACCTTC. Translated: CATSDRDRGGYTF.

This chain uses TRBV19 with TRBJ1-1; unclear D gene. Trimming stripped 4 bases from V and 3 bases from J, with 12 bases between. CDR1 is LNHDA and CDR2 is SQIVND in the germline V gene (reference sequence). This CDR3 spans 14 amino acids. The CDR3 sequence: CASSRGFVHTEAFF. CDR3 bases: TGTGCCAGTAGTAGAGGGTTCGTTCACACTGAAGCTTTCTTT.

The chain uses TRBV19 and TRBJ1-1; TRBD1 is a possible D gene (6 bases). The V and J ends lost 0 bases and 3 bases respectively, with 11 bases between them. This CDR3 has 15 amino acids. Germline loops: CDR1 LNHDA, CDR2 SQIVND (reference sequence). CDR3: CASSIDSGADTEAFF. In DNA, the CDR3 is TGTGCCAGTAGTATAGATTCAGGGGCGGACACTGAAGCTTTCTTT.

Points on this clone: Compared with germline, one end of the junction differs, possibly owing to a read error. The J gene is TRBJ2-3, the V gene TRBV5-1, with 7 bases aligning to TRBD2. The CDR3 runs 14 residues. CDR1 SGHRS and CDR2 YFSETQ come from the germline V gene. CDR3 sequence reads: CARSVGGGTDTQYF. CDR3 nucleotides: TGCGCCCGCAGCGTGGGGGGGGGCACAGATACGCAGTATTTT.

V and J are TRBV28 and TRBJ2-3; 12 nucleotides agree with TRBD2. The CDR3 is 15 amino acids. Germline-derived CDR1 and CDR2 are MDHEN and SYDVKM. The junction had 5 bases not matched to a gene; V was cut back by 4 bases and J by 6 bases. The CDR3 DNA is TGTGCCAGCAGTTCTCTAGCGGGAGGGACCGATACGCAGTATTTT. The encoded protein is CASSSLAGGTDTQYF.

The CDR3, as DNA: TGTGCCAGCAGCATAAGACAGGGCGGAGGAGGGACTAATGAAAAACTGTTTTTT. Its translation: CASSIRQGGGGTNEKLFF. The chain joins TRBV28 to TRBJ1-4; 7 positions match TRBD1. The CDR3 is 18 residues long. The germline CDR1 and CDR2 sequences are MDHEN and SYDVKM. Trimming took 6 bases from V and 2 from J; bases not matched to a gene: 15. The full variable domain, completed using reference TRBV28 and TRBJ1-4, is DVKVTQSSRYLVKRTGEKVFLECVQDMDHENMFWYRQDPGLGLRLIYFSYDVKMKEKGDIPEGYSVSREKKERFSLILESASTNQTSMYLCASSIRQGGGGTNEKLFFGSGTQLSVL.

This rearrangement joins TRBV7-2 to TRBJ1-5; D is possibly TRBD1 (5 bases). Germline CDR1 reads SGHTA; CDR2 reads FQGNSA. The CDR3 sequence is 15 residues long. V was shortened by 4 bases and J by 4 bases, with 14 bases between the two germline ends. CDR3 nucleotide sequence: TGTGCCAGCAGCTCGGACGGGAGGGGAAATCAGCCCCAGCATTTT. Its translation is CASSSDGRGNQPQHF.

This clone appeared a few times. The rearrangement joins TRBV28 to TRBJ2-7; D possibly corresponds to TRBD1 (5 bases). Germline V gene sequence: CDR1 MDHEN, CDR2 SYDVKM. With 1 base removed from V and 7 bases from J, the gap between germline ends came to 17 bases. The CDR3 runs 15 residues. CDR3 nucleotides: TGTGCCAGCAGTTTATTTGCTAGGGGTTTTAGTGAGCAGTACTTC. It encodes CASSLFARGFSEQYF. Full variable domain (rest looked up from reference TRBV28 and TRBJ2-7): DVKVTQSSRYLVKRTGEKVFLECVQDMDHENMFWYRQDPGLGLRLIYFSYDVKMKEKGDIPEGYSVSREKKERFSLILESASTNQTSMYLCASSLFARGFSEQYFGPGTRLTVT.

The V call is TRBV28, the J call TRBJ1-2, with D possibly TRBD1 on 5 matching bases. This CDR3 is built from 14 residues. The germline gives CDR1 MDHEN, CDR2 SYDVKM. V was trimmed by 7 bases and J by 1 base, leaving 13 bases between them. CDR3 in amino acids: CASNSGADNYGYTF. CDR3 nucleotides: TGTGCCAGCAACTCTGGGGCAGATAACTATGGCTACACCTTC.

The chain carries TRBV4-3 and TRBJ1-2; D is undetermined. This CDR3 spans 15 amino acids. V lost 0 bases, J lost 7 bases, and 15 bases lay in between. From germline, CDR1 is LGHNA and CDR2 YSLEER. CDR3 coding DNA: TGCGCCAGCAGCCAAGATCTTGATCTCGCGTTTGGCTACACCTTC. Translated, it gives CASSQDLDLAFGYTF.

By sample fraction, this clone is medium-sized (0.01 to 0.1%). The CDR3 is CASSQKETQYF. The CDR3 region has the DNA TGTGCCAGCAGCCAAAAAGAGACCCAGTACTTC. The J gene is TRBJ2-5, the V gene TRBV11-2; D gene ambiguous. The CDR3 runs 11 residues. The germline V gene has CDR1 SGHAT and CDR2 FQNNGV. V dropped 5 bases and J dropped 3 bases, with 4 bases sitting between them.

The rearrangement uses TRBV5-4 and TRBJ2-7; D call uncertain. The length of the CDR3 is 14 residues. V was pared by 0 bases and J by 0 bases, with 7 bases between. Germline loops: CDR1 SGHNT, CDR2 YYREEE (reference sequence). CDR3 in DNA: TGTGCCAGCAGCTTGGACCCGAGCTCCTACGAGCAGTACTTC. Amino acids: CASSLDPSSYEQYF.

The chain joins TRBV11-3 to TRBJ2-3, with 15 positions matching TRBD2. The germline V gene encodes CDR1 SGHNT and CDR2 YENEEA. J gave up 2 bases and V 5 bases, and 11 bases lay outside the gene matches. This CDR3 contains 19 residues. CDR3 sequence: CASSAGTSGGPYFTDTQYF. CDR3 DNA: TGTGCCAGCAGCGCCGGGACTAGCGGGGGGCCTTACTTCACAGATACGCAGTATTTT.